This entry features one T cell receptor (beta chain) sequence. Its target is unknown. The data originate from a study of T cell clones after liver transplantation. General study results and limits: Post-transplant, graft-donor-reactive CD4 TCRbeta sequences in blood dropped significantly in most of the 8 subjects.

Data came from immunoSEQ multiplex PCR; TCRdb stores just in-frame clones and leaves some out. Here the sample spans roughly 67,000 clones, about 91% being singletons. Germline V CDR1 and CDR2: SGHNT, YYREEE (reference sequence). The CDR3 loop spans 16 amino acids. V shed 4 bases and J shed 2 bases, with 17 bases lying between them. Sample: CD4+ T cells from blood, taken nearly 26 months after liver transplant. This receptor was taken from a human patient who received a liver transplant. The T cells may come from the graft donor. V is TRBV5-4 and J is TRBJ2-3; D may be TRBD2 (5 bases). The CDR3, as DNA: TGTGCCAGCAGCCCCTCCCGGACTCGCTCCACAGATACGCAGTATTTT. Translating it yields CASSPSRTRSTDTQYF.